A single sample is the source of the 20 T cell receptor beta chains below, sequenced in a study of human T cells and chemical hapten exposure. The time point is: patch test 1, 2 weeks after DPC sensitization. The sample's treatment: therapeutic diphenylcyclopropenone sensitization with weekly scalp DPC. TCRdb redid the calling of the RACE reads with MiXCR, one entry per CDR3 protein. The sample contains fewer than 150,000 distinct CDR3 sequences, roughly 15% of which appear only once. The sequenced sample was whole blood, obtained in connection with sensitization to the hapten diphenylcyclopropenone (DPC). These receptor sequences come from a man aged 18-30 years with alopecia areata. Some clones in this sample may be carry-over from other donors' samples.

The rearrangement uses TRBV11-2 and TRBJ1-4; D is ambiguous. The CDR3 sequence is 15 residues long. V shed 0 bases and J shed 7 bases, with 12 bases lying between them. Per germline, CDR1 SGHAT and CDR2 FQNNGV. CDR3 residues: CASSLDLQSFEKLFF. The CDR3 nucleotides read TGTGCCAGCAGCTTAGATCTGCAGAGCTTTGAAAAACTGTTTTTT.

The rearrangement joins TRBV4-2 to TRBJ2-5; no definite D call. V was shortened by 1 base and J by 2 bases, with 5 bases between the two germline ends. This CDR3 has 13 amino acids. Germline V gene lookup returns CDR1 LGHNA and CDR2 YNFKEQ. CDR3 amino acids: CASSQGAQETQYF. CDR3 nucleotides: TGTGCCAGCAGCCAAGGAGCTCAAGAGACCCAGTACTTC.

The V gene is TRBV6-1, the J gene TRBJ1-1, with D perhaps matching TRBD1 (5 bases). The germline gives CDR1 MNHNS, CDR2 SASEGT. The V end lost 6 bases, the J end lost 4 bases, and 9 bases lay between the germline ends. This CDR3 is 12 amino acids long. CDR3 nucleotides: TGTGCCAGCAGCGGGACTGTCACTGAAGCTTTCTTT. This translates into CASSGTVTEAFF.

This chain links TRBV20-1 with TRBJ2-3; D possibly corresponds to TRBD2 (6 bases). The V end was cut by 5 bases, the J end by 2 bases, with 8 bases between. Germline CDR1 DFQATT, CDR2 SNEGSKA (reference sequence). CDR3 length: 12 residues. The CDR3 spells CSARTTTDTQYF. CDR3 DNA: TGCAGTGCTCGGACTACCACAGATACGCAGTATTTT.

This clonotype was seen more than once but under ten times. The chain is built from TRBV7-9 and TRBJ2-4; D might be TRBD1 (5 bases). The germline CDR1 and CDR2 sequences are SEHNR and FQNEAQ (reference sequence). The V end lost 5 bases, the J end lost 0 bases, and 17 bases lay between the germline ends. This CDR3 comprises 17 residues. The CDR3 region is CASSQRIGAQAKNIQYF. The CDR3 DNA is TGTGCCAGCAGCCAAAGAATAGGGGCGCAAGCCAAAAACATTCAGTACTTC.

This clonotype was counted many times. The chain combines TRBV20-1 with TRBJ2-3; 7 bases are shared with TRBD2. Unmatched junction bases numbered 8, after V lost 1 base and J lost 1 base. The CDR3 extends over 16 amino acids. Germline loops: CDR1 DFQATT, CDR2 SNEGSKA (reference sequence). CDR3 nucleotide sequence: TGCAGTGCTAGAGGGACCCCCCGGGGGGGCACAGATACGCAGTATTTT. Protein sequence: CSARGTPRGGTDTQYF.

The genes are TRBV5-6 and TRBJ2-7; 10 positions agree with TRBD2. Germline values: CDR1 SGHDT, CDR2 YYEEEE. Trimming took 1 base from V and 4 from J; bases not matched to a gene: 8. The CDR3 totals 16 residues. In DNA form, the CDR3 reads TGTGCCAGCAGCTTGCGATATAGGACTAGCGGATACGAGCAGTACTTC. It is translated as CASSLRYRTSGYEQYF.

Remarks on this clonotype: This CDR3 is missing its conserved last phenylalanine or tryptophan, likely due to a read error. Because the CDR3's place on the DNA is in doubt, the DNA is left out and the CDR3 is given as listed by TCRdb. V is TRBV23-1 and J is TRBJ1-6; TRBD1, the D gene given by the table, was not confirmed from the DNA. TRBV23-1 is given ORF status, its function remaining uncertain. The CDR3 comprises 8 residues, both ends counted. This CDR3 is CASSQGDG.

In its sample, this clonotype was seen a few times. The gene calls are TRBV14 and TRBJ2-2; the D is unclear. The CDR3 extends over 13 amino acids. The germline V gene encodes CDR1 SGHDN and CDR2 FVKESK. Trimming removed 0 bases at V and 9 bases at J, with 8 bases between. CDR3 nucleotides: TGTGCCAGCAGCCAAGAAGCCAGGAGGGAGCTGTTTTTT. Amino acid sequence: CASSQEARRELFF.

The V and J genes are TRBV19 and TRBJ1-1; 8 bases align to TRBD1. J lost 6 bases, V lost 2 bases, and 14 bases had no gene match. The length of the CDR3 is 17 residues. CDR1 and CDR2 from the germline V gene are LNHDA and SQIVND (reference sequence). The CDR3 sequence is CASSIPKTGARGAEAFF. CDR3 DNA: TGTGCCAGTAGTATACCGAAGACAGGGGCTCGAGGCGCTGAAGCTTTCTTT.

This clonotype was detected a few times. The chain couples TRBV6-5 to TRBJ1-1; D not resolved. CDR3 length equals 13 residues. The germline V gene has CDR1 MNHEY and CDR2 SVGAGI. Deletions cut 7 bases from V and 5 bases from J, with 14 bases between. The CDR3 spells CASNRDGATEAFF. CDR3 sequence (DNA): TGTGCCAGCAACCGCGACGGTGCGACTGAAGCTTTCTTT.

CDR3 amino acids: CATSQGWLYNEQFF. In DNA, the CDR3 is TGTGCCACCAGTCAGGGTTGGCTCTACAATGAGCAGTTCTTC. The J gene is TRBJ2-1, the V gene TRBV24-1, with a weak D call TRBD1 (5 bases). The V and J ends lost 6 bases and 3 bases respectively, with 11 bases between them. The V gene's germline CDR1 is KGHDR and CDR2 SFDVKD. CDR3 length: 14 amino acids.

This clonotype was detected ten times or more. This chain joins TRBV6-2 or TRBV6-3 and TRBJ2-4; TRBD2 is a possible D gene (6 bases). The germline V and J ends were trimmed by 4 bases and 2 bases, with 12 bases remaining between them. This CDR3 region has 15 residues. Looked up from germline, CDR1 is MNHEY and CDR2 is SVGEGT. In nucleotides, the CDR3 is TGTGCCAGCAGTTCGCGGGGCGCTACCAAAAACATTCAGTACTTC. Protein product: CASSSRGATKNIQYF.

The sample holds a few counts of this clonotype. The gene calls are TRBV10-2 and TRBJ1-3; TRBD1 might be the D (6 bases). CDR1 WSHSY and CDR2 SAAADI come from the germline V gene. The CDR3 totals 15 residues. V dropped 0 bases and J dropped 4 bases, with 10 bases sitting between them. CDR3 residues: CASSESRGLGNTIYF. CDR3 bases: TGCGCCAGCAGTGAGTCACGGGGGCTCGGAAACACCATATATTTT.

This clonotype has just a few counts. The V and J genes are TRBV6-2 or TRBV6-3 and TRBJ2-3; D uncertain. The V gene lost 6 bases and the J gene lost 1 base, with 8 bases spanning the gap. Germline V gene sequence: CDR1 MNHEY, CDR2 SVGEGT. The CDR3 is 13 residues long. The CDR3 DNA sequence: TGTGCCAGCAGGCGAAAGCGCACAGATACGCAGTATTTT. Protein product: CASRRKRTDTQYF.

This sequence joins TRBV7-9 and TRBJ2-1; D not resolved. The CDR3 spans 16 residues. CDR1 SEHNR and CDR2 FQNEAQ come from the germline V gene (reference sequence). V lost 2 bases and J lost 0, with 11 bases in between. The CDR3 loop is CASSLIKYISYNEQFF. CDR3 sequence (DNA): TGTGCCAGCAGCTTAATAAAATACATCTCCTACAATGAGCAGTTCTTC.

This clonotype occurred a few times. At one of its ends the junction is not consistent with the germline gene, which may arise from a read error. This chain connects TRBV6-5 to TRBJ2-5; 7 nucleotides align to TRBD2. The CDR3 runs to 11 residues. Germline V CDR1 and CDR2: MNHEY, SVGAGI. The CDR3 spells CASSSAGRRHF. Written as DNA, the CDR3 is TGTGCCAGCAGTTCAGCCGGGAGGAGACACTTC.

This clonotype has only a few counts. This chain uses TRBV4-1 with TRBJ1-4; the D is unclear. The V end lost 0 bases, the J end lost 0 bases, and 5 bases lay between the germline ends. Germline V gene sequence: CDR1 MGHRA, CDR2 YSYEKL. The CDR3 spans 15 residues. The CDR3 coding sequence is TGCGCCAGCAGCCAAGAAAGAACAACTAATGAAAAACTGTTTTTT. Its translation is CASSQERTTNEKLFF.

The CDR3 spells CASRDGPRQPQHF. The CDR3 DNA sequence: TGTGCCAGCAGGGACGGACCCCGCCAGCCCCAGCATTTT. The V and J genes are TRBV2 and TRBJ1-5; D unclear. This CDR3 is built from 13 residues. Trimming removed 6 bases at V and 7 bases at J, with 13 bases between. Germline V CDR1 and CDR2: SNHLY, FYNNEI.

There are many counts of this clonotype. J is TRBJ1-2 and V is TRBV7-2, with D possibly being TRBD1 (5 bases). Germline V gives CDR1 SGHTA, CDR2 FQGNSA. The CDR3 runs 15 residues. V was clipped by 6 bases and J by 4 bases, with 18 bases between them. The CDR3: CASSPEGVLRYGYTF. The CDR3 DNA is TGTGCCAGCAGTCCAGAAGGGGTGCTGCGCTATGGCTACACCTTC.